Described below is a single TCR beta chain sequence and its context. The data derive from a study of T-cell memory formation after mild COVID-19. The V end was cut by 4 bases, the J end by 1 base, with 14 bases between. This CDR3 region has 15 residues. CDR1 is KGHSY, CDR2 FQNENV, per germline. TCRdb re-analysed the 5' RACE reads in MiXCR, keeping a single row per CDR3 protein. The sample has around 310,000 distinct CDR3 sequences; 15% to 20% are singletons. J is TRBJ2-7 and V is TRBV16, with D possibly being TRBD1 or TRBD2 (5 bases each). This TCR came from a man aged 18 to 30 who had mild COVID-19 (a few samples of this study predate the infection). Cell type and time point are not known. The sample comprised PBMCs or a T cell subset sorted from them (not recorded which). The CDR3 coding sequence is TGTGCCAGCAGCCGTCCCGGGACGGGGTCCTACGAGCAGTACTTC. Protein product: CASSRPGTGSYEQYF.